The 7 T cell receptor beta chains listed next were all sequenced from one sample in a study of blood T cell repertoires in COVID-19. Sequencing was performed with immunoSEQ multiplex PCR; in TCRdb, only in-frame clones are kept and a portion is missing. The table has roughly 300,000 clones, roughly 86% seen once. Sequenced material: peripheral blood. These receptors all stem from a man aged 18-30 years with active or convalescent COVID-19.

The rearrangement joins TRBV11-2 to TRBJ1-4; D remains unclear. This CDR3 spans 15 amino acids. Trimming cost V 5 bases and J 6 bases, with 16 bases left between them. Germline V gene data show CDR1 as SGHAT and CDR2 as FQNNGV. The CDR3 loop is CASSRFVGLDEKLFF. CDR3 in DNA: TGTGCCAGCAGCCGCTTCGTGGGCCTGGATGAAAAACTGTTTTTT.

This clone occurred a few times. The chain joins TRBV7-8 to TRBJ2-5; 11 nucleotides align to TRBD2. CDR3 size: 16 residues. The germline V gene has CDR1 SGHVS and CDR2 FQNEAQ. V trimming: 5 bases; J trimming: 4 bases; junction bases outside the gene matches: 9. In DNA, the CDR3 is TGTGCCAGCAGCGACACTAGCGGGGGTGGGGGAGAGACCCAGTACTTC. It is translated as CASSDTSGGGGETQYF. The complete variable domain, with remaining parts taken from reference TRBV7-8 and TRBJ2-5, reads GAGVSQSPRYKVAKRGQDVALRCDPISGHVSLFWYQQALGQGPEFLTYFQNEAQLDKSGLPSDRFFAERPEGSVSTLKIQRTQQEDSAVYLCASSDTSGGGGETQYFGPGTRLLVL.

This clone appeared once. The chain links TRBV10-1 to TRBJ2-2; 9 nucleotides agree with TRBD2. V lost 4 bases, J lost 1 base, and 7 bases stayed unmatched. Germline V gene data show CDR1 as WNHNN and CDR2 as SYGVQD (reference sequence). The CDR3 has 17 amino acids. CDR3 sequence reads: CASSGPVAGENTGELFF. The DNA for the CDR3 is TGCGCCAGCAGTGGACCAGTAGCGGGGGAGAACACCGGGGAGCTGTTTTTT.

The chain uses TRBV4-3 and TRBJ2-7; no firm D call. The V end was cut by 0 bases, the J end by 3 bases, with 6 bases between. The CDR3 has 13 amino acids. Germline CDR1 reads LGHNA; CDR2 reads YSLEER. Written as DNA, the CDR3 is TGCGCCAGCAGCCAAGATGGCAGCTACGAGCAGTACTTC. Its translation is CASSQDGSYEQYF.

The chain joins TRBV20-1 to TRBJ2-1; D not certain. V lost 3 bases and J 10 bases, leaving 10 bases between the germline ends. The CDR3 runs 11 residues. Germline assignment: CDR1 DFQATT and CDR2 SNEGSKA (reference sequence). The CDR3: CSARHKTEQFF. CDR3 nucleotide sequence: TGCAGTGCTAGGCATAAGACAGAGCAGTTCTTC.

V gene TRBV6-1 combines with J gene TRBJ1-2, with a tentative D call TRBD1 (5 bases). V dropped 0 bases and J dropped 7 bases, with 15 bases sitting between them. The germline gives CDR1 MNHNS, CDR2 SASEGT. This CDR3 has 15 residues. Here the CDR3 DNA reads TGTGCCAGCAGTGAAGCGGGTAATGGGGCGGTTGGCTACACCTTC. This codes for CASSEAGNGAVGYTF.

The chain employs TRBV6-5 and TRBJ1-6; D call uncertain. V lost 6 bases, J lost 13 bases, and 22 bases lay in between. Germline CDR1 and CDR2: MNHEY and SVGAGI. CDR3 length: 15 amino acids. CDR3 in DNA: TGTGCCAGCAGGCCGGGTCCTCCGGTGAGGGAGCCCCTCCACTTT. This sequence encodes CASRPGPPVREPLHF.